The next 9 T cell receptor beta chains were all read from a single sample in a study of OX40 agonist ivuxolimab in advanced cancers. The data were produced by immunoSEQ multiplex PCR, yet TCRdb's version contains in-frame clones alone and is incomplete. The sample holds roughly 97,000 clones, approximately 90% seen once. Sample: CD4+ or CD8+ T cells sorted from blood, taken in a trial of the OX40 agonist ivuxolimab. Receptor source: an adult with an advanced solid tumor such as melanoma, head and neck, liver or kidney cancer.

CDR3 in amino acids: CSVRPGGTDTQYF. The CDR3 nucleotides are TGCAGCGTCCGTCCGGGTGGCACAGATACGCAGTATTTT. This chain joins TRBV29-1 and TRBJ2-3; D remains unclear. The germline V gene encodes CDR1 SQVTM and CDR2 ANQGSEA. Trimming removed 6 bases from V and 1 base from J, with 11 bases in between. This CDR3 contains 13 residues.

This clone was observed a single time. The V and J genes are TRBV7-8 and TRBJ1-2; no clear D gene. Germline-derived CDR1 and CDR2 are SGHVS and FQNEAQ. Between the trimmed V and J ends, which lost 0 bases and 6 bases, there was a span of 8 bases. The CDR3 loop spans 13 amino acids. Here the CDR3 reads CASSLALGDGYTF. As DNA, the CDR3 is TGTGCCAGCAGCTTAGCCCTCGGAGATGGCTACACCTTC. The whole variable domain, filled in from reference TRBV7-8 and TRBJ1-2, reads GAGVSQSPRYKVAKRGQDVALRCDPISGHVSLFWYQQALGQGPEFLTYFQNEAQLDKSGLPSDRFFAERPEGSVSTLKIQRTQQEDSAVYLCASSLALGDGYTFGSGTRLTVV.

The rearrangement links TRBV29-1 to TRBJ1-2, with D perhaps matching TRBD1 (6 bases). Trimming stripped 4 bases from V and 2 bases from J, with 14 bases between. Germline V gene data show CDR1 as SQVTM and CDR2 as ANQGSEA. The CDR3 covers 14 residues. This chain's CDR3 is CSVGGGLTNYGYTF. CDR3 DNA sequence: TGCAGCGTTGGCGGGGGGCTTACCAACTATGGCTACACCTTC.

The sample holds one count of this clone. The chain uses TRBV20-1 and TRBJ2-2; no definite D call. The CDR3 runs 11 residues. Per the germline V gene, CDR1 is DFQATT and CDR2 is SNEGSKA (reference sequence). V lost 1 base and J lost 7, with 4 bases in between. The CDR3 region has the DNA TGCAGTGCTAGAGTCCTCGGGGAGCTGTTTTTT. This gives the protein CSARVLGELFF.

V and J are TRBV7-2 and TRBJ2-5, with D possibly matching TRBD2 (7 bases). V was trimmed by 4 bases and J by 5 bases, leaving 17 bases between them. The CDR3 covers 15 residues. Per the germline V gene, CDR1 is SGHTA and CDR2 is FQGNSA. The CDR3 loop reads CASSSGGGVGETQYF. CDR3 coding DNA: TGTGCCAGCAGCTCCGGAGGGGGGGTTGGGGAGACCCAGTACTTC.

The chain combines TRBV5-6 with TRBJ1-6, with unresolved D. Between the trimmed V and J ends, which lost 0 bases and 11 bases, there was a span of 9 bases. Germline CDR1 SGHDT, CDR2 YYEEEE. This CDR3 has 13 residues. CDR3 in DNA: TGTGCCAGCAGCTTGGGTTCAGTAACACCCCTCCACTTT. It encodes CASSLGSVTPLHF.

As for this clone: Other DNA sequences within the sample encode an identical CDR3. This chain's CDR3 is CASSLQGNQPQHF. CDR3 DNA sequence: TGTGCCAGCAGCTTGCAGGGCAATCAGCCCCAGCATTTT. The rearrangement uses TRBV7-2 and TRBJ1-5; D gene uncertain. Germline loops: CDR1 SGHTA, CDR2 FQGNSA. The V and J ends lost 3 bases and 2 bases respectively, with 5 bases between them. The CDR3 totals 13 residues. The full variable domain, with the rest looked up from reference TRBV7-2 and TRBJ1-5, is GAGVSQSPSNKVTEKGKDVELRCDPISGHTALYWYRQSLGQGLEFLIYFQGNSAPDKSGLPSDRFSAERTGGSVSTLTIQRTQQEDSAVYLCASSLQGNQPQHFGDGTRLSIL.

The chain combines TRBV4-1 with TRBJ2-3; 12 bases align to TRBD2. Germline V lookup: CDR1 MGHRA, CDR2 YSYEKL. This CDR3 spans 16 amino acids. V gave up 2 bases and J gave up 2 bases; unmatched junction bases: 2. CDR3 bases: TGCGCCAGCAGCCAAACTAGCGGGGGGAACACAGATACGCAGTATTTT. Translated, it gives CASSQTSGGNTDTQYF.

The chain has TRBV7-2 and TRBJ2-5; a possible D gene is TRBD2 (5 bases). The CDR3 loop spans 12 amino acids. V was pared by 8 bases and J by 5 bases, with 12 bases between. Germline values: CDR1 SGHTA, CDR2 FQGNSA. CDR3 bases: TGTGCCAGCCTTACTAGAGGGGAGACCCAGTACTTC. Translated: CASLTRGETQYF.